What follows is one TCR beta chain and its context. As for time point: after dendritic cell vaccination, including at tumor progression/relapse. Method: immunoSEQ multiplex PCR; TCRdb's copy keeps in-frame clones and lacks some. The top ten clones hold 8.5% of a sample with some 78,000 clones, less than 85% of them seen once. The data derive from a study of glioma-infiltrating T cells after dendritic cell vaccination. Overall study: Samples are from glioblastoma patients in Phase I and II dendritic cell vaccine trials.

The CDR3 covers 15 residues. After removal of 4 bases from V and 2 bases from J, the junction contained 3 bases not matched to a gene. Germline loops: CDR1 MNHNS, CDR2 SASEGT. This chain uses TRBV6-1 with TRBJ1-2, with 11 positions matching TRBD1. Here the sequenced sample was blood, taken after dendritic cell vaccination. The receptor was isolated from a human donor with glioblastoma. CDR3 sequence: CASSVRDRGNYGYTF. CDR3 nucleotides: TGTGCCAGCAGTGTCCGGGACAGGGGGAACTATGGCTACACCTTC.